This T cell receptor beta chain appears in the sequencing data of a study of control samples from healthy donors and cancer patients. Trimming took off 11 bases at V and 0 bases at J, with 14 bases between the two ends. The CDR3 sequence is 14 residues long. Germline lookup yields CDR1 MRHNA and CDR2 SNTAGT. Clones were read by immunoSEQ multiplex PCR, and TCRdb kept only the in-frame ones, dropping some. The data show roughly 130,000 clones, 75% to 95% seen once. Specimen: blood. The chain carries TRBV6-4 and TRBJ1-3; D call uncertain. The sequence came from a man aged 18 to 30 in good health. CDR3 protein: CAGRSSVSGNTIYF. CDR3 DNA sequence: TGTGCCGGACGCTCCAGTGTCTCTGGAAACACCATATATTTT.